Presented here are 13 T cell receptor beta chains from one specimen sequenced in a study of blood T cell repertoires in COVID-19. Profiled with immunoSEQ multiplex PCR; TCRdb holds only in-frame clones, not every one. The sample includes under 300,000 clones, over 85% seen only once; the top ten take about 2%. The material sequenced was PBMCs or T cells enriched from blood (not recorded which). These receptors were taken from a woman in her sixties or seventies who had recovered from COVID-19.

The chain couples TRBV11-2 to TRBJ1-2; D is ambiguous. CDR3 length: 12 amino acids. CDR1 is SGHAT, CDR2 FQNNGV, per germline. The ends were cut back, 4 bases at V and 8 bases at J, with 11 bases in the middle. Here the CDR3 reads CASSYGSRGYTF. The CDR3 DNA sequence: TGTGCCAGCAGCTATGGCTCTCGAGGCTACACCTTC.

V gene TRBV6-5 combines with J gene TRBJ1-2, with TRBD1 matching 11 bases. CDR1 and CDR2 (germline): MNHEY, SVGAGI. The CDR3 covers 14 residues. With 6 bases clipped from V and 8 bases from J, the junction kept 8 bases outside the gene matches. The chain's CDR3 is CASRPGQGVRGYTF. In nucleotides, the CDR3 is TGTGCCAGCAGGCCGGGACAGGGGGTGAGGGGCTACACCTTC.

The sample holds a few counts of this clone. The chain carries TRBV9 and TRBJ1-6; no reliable D call. V dropped 3 bases and J dropped 4 bases, with 5 bases sitting between them. The CDR3 runs to 13 residues. Germline CDR1 and CDR2: SGDLS and YYNGEE. The CDR3 DNA is TGTGCCAGCAGCGGCGTTTATAATTCACCCCTCCACTTT. It yields the protein CASSGVYNSPLHF.

The genes are TRBV3-1 (or the pseudogene TRBV3-2) and TRBJ1-4; D is unresolved. The V gene lost 1 base and the J gene lost 13 bases, with 10 bases spanning the gap. Germline values: CDR1 LGHDT, CDR2 YNNKEL (reference sequence). CDR3 length equals 12 residues. CDR3 coding DNA: TGTGCCAGCAGCCAAGGTACGGGTCTACTGTTTTTT. It yields the protein CASSQGTGLLFF.

This chain joins TRBV30 and TRBJ1-1; D possibly corresponds to TRBD1 (6 bases). CDR3 length: 12 residues. Per the germline V gene, CDR1 is GTSNPN and CDR2 is SVGIG (reference sequence). CDR3 in DNA: TGTGCTTCAGGGGTCACGAACACTGAAGCTTTCTTT. Translated, it gives CASGVTNTEAFF.

The chain couples TRBV28 to TRBJ1-2; D might be TRBD1 (6 bases). CDR1 and CDR2 from the germline V gene are MDHEN and SYDVKM. This CDR3 has 14 residues. V was pared by 8 bases and J by 0 bases, with 13 bases between. In DNA form, the CDR3 reads TGTGCCAGCGGATCTCAGGGGTCTAACTATGGCTACACCTTC. It yields the protein CASGSQGSNYGYTF.

The V gene is TRBV11-1, the J gene TRBJ2-3; 11 nucleotides agree with TRBD2. V was pared by 5 bases and J by 4 bases, with 5 bases of the junction left unmatched. The CDR3 runs to 15 residues. The germline CDR1 and CDR2 sequences are SGHAT and FQDESV (reference sequence). Here the CDR3 DNA reads TGTGCCAGCAGCCTGGTACTAGCGGGAGCAGATACGCAGTATTTT. Amino acids: CASSLVLAGADTQYF.

The chain employs TRBV30 and TRBJ1-1, with 8 bases that match TRBD1. Germline CDR1 GTSNPN, CDR2 SVGIG (reference sequence). The V segment lost 5 bases and the J segment 3 bases; nucleotides outside the gene matches: 2. This CDR3 spans 12 amino acids. CDR3 loop: CAWDRGDTEAFF. CDR3 sequence (DNA): TGTGCCTGGGACAGGGGCGACACTGAAGCTTTCTTT.

The J gene is TRBJ2-1, the V gene TRBV10-3, with TRBD1 matching 7 bases. The V gene end was trimmed by 3 bases and the J gene end by 15 bases; junction bases not matched to a gene: 20. CDR3 length: 16 residues. Germline CDR1 reads ENHRY; CDR2 reads SYGVKD. The CDR3 is CAISERDSSQSRGTFF. CDR3 nucleotides: TGTGCCATCAGTGAACGGGACAGCTCCCAATCTAGGGGAACGTTCTTC.

The chain links TRBV11-2 to TRBJ2-2, with TRBD1 identical over 7 bases. Germline V gives CDR1 SGHAT, CDR2 FQNNGV. V was clipped by 5 bases and J by 6 bases; unmatched bases: 12. The CDR3 totals 16 residues. The CDR3 reads CASSTHPTGRAGELFF. As DNA, the CDR3 is TGTGCCAGCAGCACTCACCCGACAGGGCGAGCCGGGGAGCTGTTTTTT.

The J gene is TRBJ1-2, the V gene TRBV5-1; D is perhaps TRBD1 (6 bases). This CDR3 spans 12 amino acids. CDR1 and CDR2 (germline): SGHRS, YFSETQ. Trimming stripped 3 bases from V and 6 bases from J, with 9 bases between. DNA of the CDR3: TGCGCCAGCAGCTCCGGACAGAATGGCTACACCTTC. Its translation: CASSSGQNGYTF.

The rearrangement links TRBV19 to TRBJ2-5; TRBD2 aligns across 11 bases. With 3 bases clipped from V and 2 bases from J, the junction kept 2 bases outside the gene matches. CDR1 is LNHDA, CDR2 SQIVND, per germline (reference sequence). This CDR3 spans 15 amino acids. The CDR3 loop is CASSITSGGQETQYF. CDR3 coding DNA: TGTGCCAGTAGTATCACTAGCGGGGGACAAGAGACCCAGTACTTC.

Points on this clone: Other DNA sequences in this specimen translate into the identical CDR3. V usage is TRBV18 and J usage is TRBJ1-1; no definite D call. CDR1 and CDR2 from the germline V gene are KGHSH and LQKENI. The CDR3 is 12 residues long. Trimming removed 3 bases from V and 1 base from J, with 3 bases in between. The CDR3, as DNA: TGTGCCAGCTCACCCTCGAACACTGAAGCTTTCTTT. Protein product: CASSPSNTEAFF.